The clone carrying this T cell receptor (beta chain) has at least ten counts. Full-length variable regions came from constant-region reverse primers plus semi-nested Nested Universal Primer A PCR. TCRdb re-called the 5' RACE reads with MiXCR, one entry per CDR3 protein. The table includes about 60,000 distinct CDR3 sequences, approximately 29% detected once. This CDR3 is 13 amino acids long. V lost 3 bases and J lost 11; bases outside the gene matches: 8. The TCR comes from a female donor with breast cancer. The chain joins TRBV12-3 or TRBV12-4 to TRBJ1-1, with 8 bases identical to TRBD1. Material: tumor-infiltrating naive CD4+ T cells sorted from the breast tumor. The subset is: naive CD4+ T cells, CD4+CD45RA+CD25-. The CDR3 sequence: CASSFLKRDRAFF. The DNA of the CDR3 is TGTGCCAGCAGTTTTCTTAAGAGGGACAGGGCTTTCTTT.